This T cell receptor (beta chain) derives from a study of blood T cell repertoires in COVID-19. Study context: Acute-phase and convalescent COVID-19 samples originated in the United States, Italy and Spain. PBMCs, B-cell-depleted T cells, or T cells provided the cDNA or gDNA that made up the material.

How the authors handled the data: Reference gene primer amplification in the assay estimated nucleated cell counts. Assay: immunoSEQ multiplex PCR; the TCRdb copy retains only in-frame clones and omits some. That table is the source of V, J and clone size, and D and trimming were worked out from the DNA. The sample lists a few hundred thousand clones, 82% occurring once. Material: peripheral blood. This receptor was identified in a woman aged 18-30 years with acute or convalescent COVID-19.

The DNA for the CDR3 is TGTGCCTGGAGTGAGTGGGCGAGTCCCCTCTACGAGCAGTACTTC. Translating it yields CAWSEWASPLYEQYF. This sequence joins TRBV30 and TRBJ2-7; D is unresolved. The CDR3 covers 15 residues. CDR1 and CDR2 from the germline V gene are GTSNPN and SVGIG (reference sequence). Trimming removed 1 base from V and 3 bases from J, with 16 bases in between.